A single sample gave rise to the 30 T cell receptor beta chains below, sequenced in a study of Tregs in tolerant kidney transplant recipients. Mixed chimerism was transient after nonmyeloablative marrow transplants from related graft donors. Only in-frame clones appear in the TCRdb table, and some are missing; sequencing was by immunoSEQ multiplex PCR. The sample has approximately 81,000 clones; roughly 90% are singletons. The sample consisted of CD4+ T cells from blood (PBMCs), taken 24 months after the transplant. These receptors were taken from a human patient who received a combined kidney and bone marrow transplant. Some T cells may be provided by the graft donor.

The rearrangement joins TRBV10-3 to TRBJ1-6, with TRBD1 identical over 8 bases. The CDR3 has 18 amino acids. Germline trimming cut 5 bases from V and 3 bases from J; bases unmatched to any gene: 12. Per the germline V gene, CDR1 is ENHRY and CDR2 is SYGVKD. CDR3 nucleotides: TGTGCCATCAGTCCTCGGGACAGGCAACGTTACTATAATTCACCCCTCCACTTT. It encodes CAISPRDRQRYYNSPLHF.

The chain is built from TRBV28 and TRBJ2-3, with D possibly TRBD1 on 5 matching bases. Germline values: CDR1 MDHEN, CDR2 SYDVKM. The CDR3 consists of 16 residues. Trimming stripped 4 bases from V and 0 bases from J, with 14 bases between. For the CDR3, the DNA is TGTGCCAGCAGTTCTCAGCAGGGTTCTAGCACAGATACGCAGTATTTT. It is translated as CASSSQQGSSTDTQYF.

This clone has a handful of counts. The CDR3 DNA is TGTGCCAGTAGTATCGGAGATACGCAGTATTTT. Translation: CASSIGDTQYF. The chain uses TRBV19 and TRBJ2-3, with unresolved D. Germline V CDR1 and CDR2: LNHDA, SQIVND (reference sequence). The CDR3 is 11 amino acids. V lost 3 bases, J lost 5 bases, and 3 bases lay in between.

The chain links TRBV4-2 to TRBJ2-5; perhaps TRBD1 as D (5 bases). This CDR3 contains 13 residues. The germline V gene has CDR1 LGHNA and CDR2 YNFKEQ. Trimming took 3 bases from V and 4 from J, leaving 9 bases between them. The CDR3 nucleotides are TGTGCCAGCAGCCACCTCCAGGGAGAGACCCAGTACTTC. It codes for CASSHLQGETQYF.

The chain recombines TRBV29-1 with TRBJ2-2; tentatively, D is TRBD2 (5 bases). The germline V gene has CDR1 SQVTM and CDR2 ANQGSEA. V lost 6 bases to trimming and J lost 0 bases, with 17 bases between them. This CDR3 has 16 residues. CDR3 amino acids: CSVTAAISANTGELFF. The CDR3 bases are TGCAGCGTAACGGCGGCTATTAGCGCGAACACCGGGGAGCTGTTTTTT.

In DNA, the CDR3 is TGTGCCAGCAGCGTAGCGGTGGGGGAGCTGTTTTTT. Its translation is CASSVAVGELFF. The chain couples TRBV9 to TRBJ2-2, with unresolved D. The V and J ends lost 0 bases and 8 bases respectively, with 5 bases between them. This CDR3 contains 12 residues. Germline V gene sequence: CDR1 SGDLS, CDR2 YYNGEE.

The gene calls are TRBV28 and TRBJ2-3, with D perhaps matching TRBD2 (5 bases). The CDR3 spans 13 residues. V shed 3 bases and J shed 1 base, with 5 bases lying between them. The germline V gene has CDR1 MDHEN and CDR2 SYDVKM. The CDR3: CASSFGGTDTQYF. The CDR3 region has the DNA TGTGCCAGCAGTTTCGGGGGCACAGATACGCAGTATTTT.

This clone has a handful of counts. The V call is TRBV10-3, the J call TRBJ2-7; 10 positions agree with TRBD2. This CDR3 is 14 amino acids long. The J segment lost 2 bases and the V segment lost 7 bases, leaving 5 bases of the junction unmatched. In germline, CDR1 is ENHRY, CDR2 SYGVKD. CDR3 residues: CAITQAGGPYEQYF. The CDR3 DNA sequence: TGTGCCATCACCCAAGCGGGAGGGCCCTACGAGCAGTACTTC.

The gene calls are TRBV25-1 and TRBJ2-7; TRBD1 aligns across 9 bases. V dropped 4 bases and J dropped 4; count of bases not matched to a gene: 8. This CDR3 is 15 amino acids long. In germline, CDR1 is MGHDK, CDR2 SYGVNS. The CDR3 sequence: CASSGLQGARYEQYF. The CDR3 bases are TGTGCCAGCAGTGGCTTACAGGGGGCCCGATACGAGCAGTACTTC.

A word on this clone: A junction boundary mismatches the germline segment, possibly from a read error. The J gene is TRBJ1-6, the V gene TRBV18, with a weak D call TRBD1 (5 bases). The CDR3 is 15 amino acids. The germline CDR1 and CDR2 sequences are KGHSH and LQKENI. The CDR3 loop is CASPPVGGTNSPLHF. DNA for the CDR3: TGTGCCAGCCCACCGGTTGGGGGGACCAATTCACCCCTCCACTTT.

The chain uses TRBV5-8 and TRBJ2-2, with a tentative D call TRBD2 (6 bases). Looked up from germline, CDR1 is SGHTS and CDR2 is YDEGEE. The CDR3 is 15 residues long. The ends were cut back, 1 base at V and 2 bases at J, with 9 bases in the middle. CDR3 sequence: CASSLTSLNTGELFF. In nucleotides, the CDR3 is TGTGCCAGCAGCTTGACTAGCCTAAACACCGGGGAGCTGTTTTTT.

The chain carries TRBV30 and TRBJ1-4; D ambiguous. The CDR3 is 11 residues long. The germline CDR1 and CDR2 sequences are GTSNPN and SVGIG (reference sequence). V lost 0 bases, J lost 8 bases, and 4 bases lay in between. CDR3 protein: CAWSVGEKLFF. Written as DNA, the CDR3 is TGTGCCTGGAGTGTCGGGGAAAAACTGTTTTTT.

The V gene is TRBV5-1, the J gene TRBJ1-2; D is ambiguous. The V end lost 0 bases, the J end lost 4 bases, and 10 bases lay between the germline ends. The germline V gene has CDR1 SGHRS and CDR2 YFSETQ. This CDR3 comprises 14 residues. In DNA, the CDR3 is TGCGCCAGCAGCTTGGGCTCGGTCGGCTATGGCTACACCTTC. Residues: CASSLGSVGYGYTF.

The V gene is TRBV11-2, the J gene TRBJ2-1; D is possibly TRBD1 (5 bases). The germline V gene encodes CDR1 SGHAT and CDR2 FQNNGV. V lost 5 bases and J 5 bases, leaving 22 bases between the germline ends. The CDR3 runs 17 residues. CDR3 residues: CASSTRTKNRLNNEQFF. The CDR3, as DNA: TGTGCCAGCAGCACCCGGACAAAAAATAGGCTCAACAATGAGCAGTTCTTC.

The CDR3 sequence is CASSPPDRGHSTDTQYF. The CDR3 nucleotides read TGCGCCAGCAGCCCGCCCGACAGGGGGCATAGCACAGATACGCAGTATTTT. The chain uses TRBV5-1 and TRBJ2-3; 10 nucleotides align to TRBD1. Germline V gene data show CDR1 as SGHRS and CDR2 as YFSETQ. V was pared by 4 bases and J by 0 bases, with 8 bases of the junction left unmatched. This CDR3 has 17 amino acids.

The chain has TRBV5-6 and TRBJ1-2; no clear D. This CDR3 contains 12 residues. Trimming stripped 4 bases from V and 4 bases from J, with 8 bases between. In germline, CDR1 is SGHDT, CDR2 YYEEEE. DNA for the CDR3: TGTGCCAGCAGCCCCGGTGGCTATGGCTACACCTTC. Translating it yields CASSPGGYGYTF.

This chain links TRBV9 with TRBJ2-5; possible D gene TRBD2, 7 bases. Germline V CDR1 and CDR2: SGDLS, YYNGEE. CDR3 size: 16 residues. V was shortened by 0 bases and J by 4 bases, with 16 bases between the two germline ends. The CDR3: CASSVVPGRGGETQYF. DNA of the CDR3: TGTGCCAGCAGCGTAGTTCCGGGAAGGGGGGGAGAGACCCAGTACTTC.

This clone was seen once. This chain uses TRBV7-2 with TRBJ2-5; D is uncertain. The CDR3 spans 11 residues. Germline CDR1 reads SGHTA; CDR2 reads FQGNSA. V lost 4 bases, J lost 8 bases, and 8 bases lay in between. The CDR3 region is CASSSRGTQYF. DNA for the CDR3: TGTGCCAGCAGCTCCCGAGGTACCCAGTACTTC.

In DNA form, the CDR3 reads TGTGCCAGCAGCTTAGTATGGGGGGGATCGGAGACCCAGTACTTC. This translates into CASSLVWGGSETQYF. V is TRBV7-2 and J is TRBJ2-5, with TRBD2 matching 7 bases. Per germline, CDR1 SGHTA and CDR2 FQGNSA. J lost 5 bases, V lost 1 base, and 7 bases had no gene match. The CDR3 sequence is 15 residues long.

V gene TRBV10-3 combines with J gene TRBJ1-1, with TRBD1 matching 7 bases. Germline V gene data show CDR1 as ENHRY and CDR2 as SYGVKD. The CDR3 spans 15 residues. Losses at the gene ends were 0 bases for V and 7 bases for J; bases not matched to a gene: 8. The CDR3: CAISESTGTAGEAFF. For the CDR3, the DNA is TGTGCCATCAGTGAGTCGACAGGGACCGCTGGTGAAGCTTTCTTT.

This rearrangement joins TRBV18 to TRBJ2-4, with 15 bases matching TRBD2. Germline CDR1 is KGHSH and CDR2 is LQKENI. The CDR3 runs to 19 residues. Unmatched junction bases numbered 7, after V lost 3 bases and J lost 1 base. CDR3 bases: TGTGCCAGCTCACCGGGACTAGCGGGAGGCCAGGGGGCCAAAAACATTCAGTACTTC. Encoded protein: CASSPGLAGGQGAKNIQYF.

The chain uses TRBV2 and TRBJ2-3; 14 nucleotides agree with TRBD2. CDR3 size: 19 residues. V shed 3 bases and J 4 bases; nucleotides not matched to a gene: 12. CDR1 SNHLY and CDR2 FYNNEI come from the germline V gene. CDR3 bases: TGTGCCAGCAGTGACTCTGAGACTAGCGGGGGGGGTACTCCAGATACGCAGTATTTT. Translated, it gives CASSDSETSGGGTPDTQYF.

The V call is TRBV7-9, the J call TRBJ1-4; 7 bases line up with TRBD1. The CDR3 totals 15 residues. The trim removed 5 bases at V and 7 bases at J, leaving 10 bases unmatched. Germline V gene sequence: CDR1 SEHNR, CDR2 FQNEAQ (reference sequence). CDR3 loop: CASSNPQGLGEKLFF. The CDR3 region has the DNA TGTGCCAGCAGCAATCCACAGGGGCTCGGTGAAAAACTGTTTTTT.

CDR3: CSVVTGGYEQYF. The CDR3 nucleotides read TGCAGCGTTGTTACAGGGGGATACGAGCAGTACTTC. The genes are TRBV29-1 and TRBJ2-7; 8 bases agree with TRBD1. V lost 4 bases and J lost 4; bases outside the gene matches: 3. This CDR3 has 12 residues. Germline V lookup: CDR1 SQVTM, CDR2 ANQGSEA.

V is TRBV5-1 and J is TRBJ2-4; 11 bases agree with TRBD1. This CDR3 has 15 amino acids. V lost 4 bases, J lost 6 bases, and 6 bases stayed unmatched. Germline V gene lookup returns CDR1 SGHRS and CDR2 YFSETQ. As DNA, the CDR3 is TGCGCCAGCAGCGCGGGACAGGGGGAGGTAAACATTCAGTACTTC. Protein product: CASSAGQGEVNIQYF.

The rearrangement links TRBV15 to TRBJ2-1; 7 nucleotides align to TRBD1. The CDR3 is made up of 15 amino acids. CDR1 is LNHNV and CDR2 is YYDKDF in the germline V gene (reference sequence). The J segment lost 4 bases and the V segment lost 1 base, leaving 4 bases of the junction unmatched. CDR3 bases: TGTGCCACCAGCAGAGCGGGGACAGAGTACAATGAGCAGTTCTTC. Translation: CATSRAGTEYNEQFF. Filled out from reference TRBV15 and TRBJ2-1, the complete variable domain reads DAMVIQNPRYQVTQFGKPVTLSCSQTLNHNVMYWYQQKSSQAPKLLFHYYDKDFNNEADTPDNFQSRRPNTSFCFLDIRSPGLGDTAMYLCATSRAGTEYNEQFFGPGTRLTVL.

The chain combines TRBV25-1 with TRBJ1-3; a weak D match, TRBD1 (5 bases). The V gene lost 8 bases and the J gene lost 0 bases, with 11 bases spanning the gap. The germline CDR1 and CDR2 sequences are MGHDK and SYGVNS. The CDR3 has 14 residues. The CDR3 region has the DNA TGTGCCAGCTCCCCAGGGATCTCTGGAAACACCATATATTTT. It is translated as CASSPGISGNTIYF.

The gene calls are TRBV28 and TRBJ2-6; a weak D match, TRBD1 (5 bases). Per the germline V gene, CDR1 is MDHEN and CDR2 is SYDVKM. V was pared by 4 bases and J by 0 bases, with 16 bases between. The length of the CDR3 is 18 residues. The chain's CDR3 is CASSSPQNRFSGANVLTF. Here the CDR3 DNA reads TGTGCCAGCAGTTCCCCTCAAAACAGGTTCTCTGGGGCCAACGTCCTGACTTTC.

The chain couples TRBV7-8 to TRBJ2-7, with 9 positions matching TRBD2. The junction had 12 bases not matched to a gene; V was cut back by 0 bases and J by 3 bases. The CDR3 spans 18 residues. Germline assignment: CDR1 SGHVS and CDR2 FQNEAQ. The CDR3 coding sequence is TGTGCCAGCAGCTTAGCTTTCGCCCCGGGACTAGCCTTCTACGAGCAGTACTTC. Its translation is CASSLAFAPGLAFYEQYF.

This chain links TRBV18 with TRBJ2-3; D not certain. The CDR3 is made up of 14 amino acids. The germline V gene has CDR1 KGHSH and CDR2 LQKENI. The V and J ends lost 0 bases and 3 bases respectively, with 7 bases between them. CDR3 amino acids: CASSPPAATDTQYF. The CDR3 DNA is TGTGCCAGCTCACCACCGGCGGCAACAGATACGCAGTATTTT.